Sequencing of this T cell receptor beta chain was carried out in a study of blood T cell repertoires in COVID-19. This CDR3 has 15 amino acids. The germline V gene has CDR1 LNHDA and CDR2 SQIVND (reference sequence). The V segment lost 5 bases and the J segment 4 bases; nucleotides outside the gene matches: 7. Original methodology: Amplification with reference gene primers provided the estimates of nucleated cell counts. Clones were sequenced by immunoSEQ multiplex PCR, and TCRdb holds only the in-frame ones, with some missing. V, J and clone size are those of that table, while D and trimming were read from the DNA. Of more than 110,000 clones in the sample, 70% to 85% are singletons; the top ten hold roughly 3.5%.

The source is a man aged 60 to 75 with acute or convalescent COVID-19. The genes are TRBV19 and TRBJ1-5; TRBD1 matches at 8 bases. The sample was peripheral blood. CDR3 nucleotide sequence: TGTGCCAGTAGTCCCACCGGACAGGGTAATCAGCCCCAGCATTTT. Protein product: CASSPTGQGNQPQHF.